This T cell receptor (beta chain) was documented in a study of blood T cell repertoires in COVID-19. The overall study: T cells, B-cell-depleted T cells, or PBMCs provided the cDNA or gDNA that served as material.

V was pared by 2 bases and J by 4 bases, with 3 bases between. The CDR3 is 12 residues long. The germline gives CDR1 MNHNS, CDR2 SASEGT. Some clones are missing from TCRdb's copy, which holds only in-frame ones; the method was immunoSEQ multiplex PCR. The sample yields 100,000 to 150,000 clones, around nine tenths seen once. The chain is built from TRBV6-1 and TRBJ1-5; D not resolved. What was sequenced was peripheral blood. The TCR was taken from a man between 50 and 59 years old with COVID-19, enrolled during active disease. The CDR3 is CASSEPNQPQHF. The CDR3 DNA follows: TGTGCCAGCAGTGAACCGAATCAGCCCCAGCATTTT.